This T cell receptor (beta chain) was found in a study of T-cell reconstitution after alpha-beta-depleted transplantation in children. Germline lookup yields CDR1 LGHNA and CDR2 YSLEER. This CDR3 has 15 amino acids. V gave up 3 bases and J gave up 5 bases; unmatched junction bases: 7. Preparing the TCRbeta library involved the use of unique molecular identifiers. TCRdb called the PCR reads again in MiXCR, with one record for every CDR3 protein. The sample shows about 360,000 distinct CDR3 sequences, approximately 12% of them seen only once. This chain joins TRBV4-3 and TRBJ1-3; TRBD1 matches 7 bases. This sequence was found in a human donor who donated a stem cell graft to a child with Fanconi anemia. This specimen was PBMCs, taken from the stem cell graft. The CDR3 loop is CASSQDTGERNTIYF. CDR3 DNA: TGCGCCAGCAGCCAGGACACAGGGGAGAGAAACACCATATATTTT.